The 20 T cell receptor beta chains below come from one sample, sequenced in a study of T-cell memory formation after mild COVID-19. MiXCR was run by TCRdb on the 5' RACE reads, yielding one entry per CDR3 protein. The table lists roughly 350,000 distinct CDR3 sequences, approximately 14% of them singletons. What was sequenced was PBMCs or a T cell subset sorted from them (not recorded which). The receptors originated from a man between 18 and 35 years old who had mild COVID-19 (a few samples of this study predate the infection). Cell type and time point are not known.

This clonotype has only a few counts. The V gene is TRBV6-5, the J gene TRBJ1-1, with D unclear. This CDR3 region has 12 residues. Looked up from germline, CDR1 is MNHEY and CDR2 is SVGAGI. Trimming took off 4 bases at V and 5 bases at J, with 8 bases between the two ends. CDR3 bases: TGTGCCAGCAGTTCCTTGGGGACTGAAGCTTTCTTT. Its protein product is CASSSLGTEAFF.

The gene calls are TRBV7-2 and TRBJ2-3; tentative D call: TRBD2 (5 bases). This CDR3 contains 16 residues. Germline V gives CDR1 SGHTA, CDR2 FQGNSA. V shed 4 bases and J shed 0 bases, with 14 bases lying between them. The CDR3 nucleotides are TGTGCCAGCAGCTGGCGGACTCCAACTAGCACAGATACGCAGTATTTT. Protein sequence: CASSWRTPTSTDTQYF.

This clonotype was counted only a few times. J is TRBJ1-2 and V is TRBV7-2; D is undetermined. Germline V gives CDR1 SGHTA, CDR2 FQGNSA. V lost 5 bases and J 8 bases, leaving 12 bases between the germline ends. The CDR3 contains 12 residues. Here the CDR3 DNA reads TGTGCCAGCAGCCACCCTACCCGGGGCTACACCTTC. Amino acid sequence: CASSHPTRGYTF.

V gene TRBV7-9 combines with J gene TRBJ1-4, with a tentative D call TRBD1 (5 bases). The CDR3 sequence is 14 residues long. CDR1 is SEHNR and CDR2 is FQNEAQ in the germline V gene (reference sequence). Trimming shortened V by 8 bases and J by 3 bases, and 13 bases separated the two germline ends. The CDR3 region is CASETGASNEKLFF. CDR3 DNA: TGTGCCAGCGAAACTGGGGCTTCTAATGAAAAACTGTTTTTT.

This clonotype was detected a few times. The chain joins TRBV12-3 or TRBV12-4 to TRBJ2-3; a possible D gene is TRBD2 (6 bases). Trimming shortened V by 5 bases and J by 6 bases, and 12 bases separated the two germline ends. The CDR3 is 13 amino acids. CDR3 residues: CASSTPSGDTQYF. CDR3 in DNA: TGTGCCAGCAGTACCCCCAGCGGGGATACGCAGTATTTT.

The chain is built from TRBV7-9 and TRBJ2-3; TRBD2 matches 12 bases. Per the germline V gene, CDR1 is SEHNR and CDR2 is FQNEAQ (reference sequence). The CDR3 runs 15 residues. With 5 bases clipped from V and 6 bases from J, the junction kept 6 bases outside the gene matches. The CDR3 nucleotides read TGTGCCAGCAGCGCCTTGACTAGCGGGGGCGATACGCAGTATTTT. This gives the protein CASSALTSGGDTQYF.

A few counts support this clonotype. This rearrangement joins TRBV6-1 to TRBJ2-7; TRBD1 matches 7 bases. The germline gives CDR1 MNHNS, CDR2 SASEGT. V trimming: 5 bases; J trimming: 1 base; junction bases outside the gene matches: 11. CDR3 length equals 16 residues. CDR3: CASSSPIGQASYEQYV. The DNA for the CDR3 is TGTGCCAGCAGTAGCCCTATCGGACAGGCATCCTACGAGCAGTACGTC.

The V call is TRBV11-2, the J call TRBJ2-1; D not certain. The CDR3 totals 14 residues. Germline loops: CDR1 SGHAT, CDR2 FQNNGV. The germline V and J ends were trimmed by 0 bases and 7 bases, with 10 bases remaining between them. The DNA of the CDR3 is TGTGCCAGCAGCTTAGATATGTACGGGAATGAGCAGTTCTTC. Its protein product is CASSLDMYGNEQFF.

This clonotype was seen a few times. The chain recombines TRBV11-2 with TRBJ1-2, with D perhaps matching TRBD1 (5 bases). The CDR3 sequence is 13 residues long. Germline V gene data show CDR1 as SGHAT and CDR2 as FQNNGV. The ends were cut back, 1 base at V and 7 bases at J, with 10 bases in the middle. The CDR3 coding sequence is TGTGCCAGCAGCTTAGCCAGGGAAGGTGGCTACACCTTC. As protein: CASSLAREGGYTF.

In this sample, this clonotype turned up a few times. The chain carries TRBV4-2 and TRBJ1-2; 7 nucleotides align to TRBD1. The trim removed 1 base at V and 0 bases at J, leaving 5 bases unmatched. There are 16 residues in the CDR3. Germline V gene data show CDR1 as LGHNA and CDR2 as YNFKEQ. CDR3 residues: CASSQGRGTANYGYTF. CDR3 nucleotide sequence: TGTGCCAGCAGCCAAGGTCGGGGGACAGCTAACTATGGCTACACCTTC.

The rearrangement uses TRBV11-2 and TRBJ1-1; 12 bases are shared with TRBD1. This CDR3 has 14 residues. V lost 5 bases, J lost 9 bases, and 7 bases stayed unmatched. The germline gives CDR1 SGHAT, CDR2 FQNNGV. CDR3 sequence (DNA): TGTGCCAGCAGCATGTCCCGGGACAGGGGGCAAGCTTTCTTT. It translates to CASSMSRDRGQAFF.

This sequence joins TRBV7-2 and TRBJ2-1; 7 nucleotides agree with TRBD2. With 2 bases clipped from V and 7 bases from J, the junction kept 8 bases outside the gene matches. Germline assignment: CDR1 SGHTA and CDR2 FQGNSA. CDR3 length equals 15 residues. In nucleotides, the CDR3 is TGTGCCAGCAGCTTATTTGCGGGGGTCGGTAATGAGCAGTTCTTC. Amino acids: CASSLFAGVGNEQFF.

The gene calls are TRBV5-1 and TRBJ2-3, with 15 positions matching TRBD2. CDR1 and CDR2 (germline): SGHRS, YFSETQ. The V segment lost 4 bases and the J segment 3 bases; nucleotides outside the gene matches: 6. This CDR3 comprises 17 residues. The CDR3 sequence is CASSPGLAGGRTDTQYF. The CDR3 nucleotides are TGCGCCAGCAGCCCTGGACTAGCGGGGGGGCGGACAGATACGCAGTATTTT.

This clonotype was counted a few times. The CDR3 here is CASSAWTGGNTIYF. The CDR3 region has the DNA TGTGCCAGCAGTGCCTGGACGGGCGGAAACACCATATATTTT. The chain uses TRBV25-1 and TRBJ1-3; D ambiguous. The CDR3 spans 14 residues. V dropped 4 bases and J dropped 4 bases, with 11 bases sitting between them. Germline CDR1 reads MGHDK; CDR2 reads SYGVNS. The full variable domain, its missing parts supplied by reference TRBV25-1 and TRBJ1-3, is EADIYQTPRYLVIGTGKKITLECSQTMGHDKMYWYQQDPGMELHLIHYSYGVNSTEKGDLSSESTVSRIRTEHFPLTLESARPSHTSQYLCASSAWTGGNTIYFGEGSWLTVV.

The V and J genes are TRBV24-1 and TRBJ2-3, with D perhaps TRBD1 or TRBD2 (5 bases each). Germline CDR1 KGHDR, CDR2 SFDVKD. V was cut by 10 bases and J by 0 bases, with 13 bases left in between. The CDR3 is 14 amino acids. DNA of the CDR3: TGTGCCACTCAGAAGAGGGGCAGCACAGATACGCAGTATTTT. Amino acid sequence: CATQKRGSTDTQYF.

This clonotype was recorded a few times. This chain joins TRBV2 and TRBJ2-3; D unclear. The germline CDR1 and CDR2 sequences are SNHLY and FYNNEI. The CDR3 spans 14 residues. The V end lost 3 bases, the J end lost 2 bases, and 9 bases lay between the germline ends. CDR3 residues: CASSDSPSTDTQYF. The CDR3, as DNA: TGTGCCAGCAGTGACAGCCCTTCCACAGATACGCAGTATTTT.

This clonotype was seen a few times. CDR3 DNA: TGTGCCAGCAGTCGAACCGGTTTCAGAACCTACGAGCAGTACTTC. Translating it yields CASSRTGFRTYEQYF. This chain connects TRBV6-5 to TRBJ2-7; D gene uncertain. V was pared by 5 bases and J by 2 bases, with 16 bases between. CDR1 MNHEY and CDR2 SVGAGI come from the germline V gene. This CDR3 has 15 residues.

The chain is built from TRBV4-2 and TRBJ2-4, with TRBD1 identical over 7 bases. V dropped 2 bases and J dropped 0; count of bases not matched to a gene: 4. The CDR3 covers 16 residues. CDR1 is LGHNA, CDR2 YNFKEQ, per germline. The DNA of the CDR3 is TGTGCCAGCAGCCAAACAGGGGTGGGAGCCAAAAACATTCAGTACTTC. Its translation: CASSQTGVGAKNIQYF.

This clonotype was counted ten times or more. The chain has TRBV18 and TRBJ2-3; D is undetermined. The germline V gene has CDR1 KGHSH and CDR2 LQKENI. This CDR3 region has 15 residues. V lost 1 base and J 5 bases, leaving 13 bases between the germline ends. CDR3: CASSPLPLELDTQYF. In nucleotides, the CDR3 is TGTGCCAGCTCACCACTGCCCCTGGAATTAGATACGCAGTATTTT. Drawing the rest from reference TRBV18 and TRBJ2-3, the complete variable domain is NAGVMQNPRHLVRRRGQEARLRCSPMKGHSHVYWYRQLPEEGLKFMVYLQKENIIDESGMPKERFSAEFPKEGPSILRIQQVVRGDSAAYFCASSPLPLELDTQYFGPGTRLTVL.

The rearrangement uses TRBV9 and TRBJ1-1; 10 nucleotides agree with TRBD1. Per germline, CDR1 SGDLS and CDR2 YYNGEE. V gave up 4 bases and J gave up 1 base; unmatched junction bases: 7. The CDR3 length is 16 residues. The CDR3 loop reads CASSFRQGAGNTEAFF. As DNA, the CDR3 is TGTGCCAGCAGCTTCAGACAGGGGGCTGGGAACACTGAAGCTTTCTTT.